Listed below are T cell receptor beta chains from one sample, sequenced in a study of technical replicates of blood from a few donors. Sequenced by immunoSEQ multiplex PCR; TCRdb stores in-frame clones only, minus some. Altogether about 83,000 clones are present, more than 90% being singletons, with the ten largest covering about 0.26%. The specimen was T cells isolated from PBMCs. The source is a human donor in good health. CDR3s include the opening cysteine and the closing phenylalanine or tryptophan. Each record gives: clone size, J gene, CDR3 length, V gene, D gene, CDR3 DNA, CDR3 protein. The D gene is left open where the match is weak. A row's size may be missing; if present it is once, few, many or a size class.

>NA|TRBJ2-3|14|TRBV9|NA
TGTGCCAGCAGCACGGGCCTCGGGGCAGATACGCAGTATTTT
CASSTGLGADTQYF
>NA|TRBJ2-7|13|TRBV30|TRBD1
TGTGCCTGGAGTGATCTAACAGGGGGCGAGCAGTACTTC
CAWSDLTGGEQYF
>NA|TRBJ2-2|14|TRBV4-1|NA
TGCGCCAGCAGCCAAGATGAGAGTGACGGGGAGCTGTTTTTT
CASSQDESDGELFF
>NA|TRBJ1-1|14|TRBV9|NA
TGTGCCAGCAGCCTGGGCGGGCTGAACACTGAAGCTTTCTTT
CASSLGGLNTEAFF
>once|TRBJ2-7|14|TRBV7-6|TRBD1
TGTGCCAGCAGCTTAGCGGGACAGGCCTACGAGCAGTACTTC
CASSLAGQAYEQYF
>NA|TRBJ2-2|18|TRBV25-1|NA
TGTGCCAGCAGTTCCCCAATAGGCCAGGGGTCGATACCCGGGGAGCTGTTTTTT
CASSSPIGQGSIPGELFF
>NA|TRBJ2-2|18|TRBV18|TRBD2
TGTGCCAGCTCACCGACCGGGACTAGCGGGCGATCGACCGGGGAGCTGTTTTTT
CASSPTGTSGRSTGELFF
>NA|TRBJ2-7|14|TRBV6-6|TRBD2
TGTGCCAGCAGTTACGTAGCGGGGGGGTACGAGCAGTACTTC
CASSYVAGGYEQYF
>NA|TRBJ2-2|18|TRBV10-1|TRBD1
TGCGCCAGCAGTGAGACTGGCCAGGGGGCTGTATTGCCCGGGGAGCTGTTTTTT
CASSETGQGAVLPGELFF
>NA|TRBJ1-6|17|TRBV9|NA
TGTGCCAGCAGCCTAACCTCCGGCGGGTCCTATAATTCACCCCTCCACTTT
CASSLTSGGSYNSPLHF
>NA|TRBJ2-1|18|TRBV11-2|NA
TGTGCCAGCAGCTTAACATCCTTGCGAACCCGACGGGGCAATGAGCAGTTCTTC
CASSLTSLRTRRGNEQFF
>NA|TRBJ1-4|14|TRBV4-2|TRBD1
TGTGCCAGCAGCCAGGACAGGGGGAATGAAAAACTGTTTTTT
CASSQDRGNEKLFF
>NA|TRBJ2-1|19|TRBV7-2|TRBD2
TGTGCCAGCAGCTTAGACTTCTGGGGGTCTAGCGGGAAGAACAATGAGCAGTTCTTC
CASSLDFWGSSGKNNEQFF
>NA|TRBJ2-7|13|TRBV27|NA
TGTGCCAGCAGTTTATCGGGGCCCTACGAGCAGTACTTC
CASSLSGPYEQYF
>NA|TRBJ1-6|14|TRBV7-3|NA
TGTGCCAGCAGCTTAAACCAGGGCGATTCACCCCTCCACTTT
CASSLNQGDSPLHF